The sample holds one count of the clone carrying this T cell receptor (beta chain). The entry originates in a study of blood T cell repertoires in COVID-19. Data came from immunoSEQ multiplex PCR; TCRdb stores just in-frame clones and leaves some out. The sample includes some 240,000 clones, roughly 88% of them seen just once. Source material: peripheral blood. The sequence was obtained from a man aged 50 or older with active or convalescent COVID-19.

This chain's CDR3 is CASSTGGAYTEAFF. The CDR3 DNA sequence: TGTGCCAGCAGTACAGGGGGCGCTTACACTGAAGCTTTCTTT. This chain joins TRBV6-5 and TRBJ1-1; TRBD1 agrees at 9 bases. This CDR3 region has 14 residues. Trimming took 5 bases from V and 3 from J; bases not matched to a gene: 4. Germline V gene lookup returns CDR1 MNHEY and CDR2 SVGAGI.